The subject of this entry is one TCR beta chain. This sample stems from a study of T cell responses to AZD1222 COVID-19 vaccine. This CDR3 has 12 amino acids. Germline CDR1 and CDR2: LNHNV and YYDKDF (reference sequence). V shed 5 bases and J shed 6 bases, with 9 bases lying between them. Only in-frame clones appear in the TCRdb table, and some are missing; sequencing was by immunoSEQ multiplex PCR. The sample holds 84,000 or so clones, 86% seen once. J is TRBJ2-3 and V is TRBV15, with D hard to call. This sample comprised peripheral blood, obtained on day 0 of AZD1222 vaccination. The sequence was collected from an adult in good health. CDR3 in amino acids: CATSPRVDTQYF. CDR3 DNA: TGTGCCACCAGCCCCCGTGTGGATACGCAGTATTTT.